This entry is about one T cell receptor (beta chain). This clonotype showed up many times. Which antigen it targets is not known. Base qualities are missing; no much larger clone stands one base away. This sample is part of a study of T-cell reconstitution after alpha-beta-depleted transplantation in children (dated by TCRdb to about 2016). General notes on the study: Using TCR repertoire profiling, the study followed T-cell immune reconstitution in a quantitative way in children after TCRalphabeta/CD19-depleted allogeneic hematopoietic cell transplantation. General study outcomes and caveats: Over subsequent months, a decline in hyperexpanded clone frequencies was noted, and after one year, T-cell counts and TCRbeta diversity were mostly ascribed to newly produced T cells. In some patients, the high TCRbeta diversity seen at day 60 was put down to recipient T cells and intrathymic progenitors that had survived conditioning. The apparently early recovery of alphabetaT-cell counts about two months after transplant reportedly depended on only several hundred rapidly expanded clones that came from non-depleted graft cells.

To prepare the library, PCR was applied. Sequencing relied on an Illumina HiSeq 2500. TCR libraries were prepared with molecular barcoding, using unique molecular identifiers to normalize TCRbeta repertoire quantification. TCRdb trimmed public reads at Q25 via fastp, called clones via MiXCR and kept in-frame beta chains. Entries are consolidated by CDR3 protein sequence, retaining the most common genes and DNA. A total of roughly 100,000 distinct CDR3 sequences appear in this sample, 4.5% to 7.5% of them only once. In total, the top ten clones hold about 6.1% of the sample. Sequences SNHLY (CDR1) and FYNNEI (CDR2) are obtained from the germline V gene. From its cysteine to its phenylalanine, the CDR3 spans 14 amino acids. Kept here is only the CDR3 DNA, which spans 42 bases and is read in frame from base 1. Trimming takes 7 bases from V and 3 bases from J, and the germline ends sit 16 bases apart. In the paper's terms, the time point label means: day 60 (about 2 months) after transplantation. The treatment or condition label on this specimen signifies: allogeneic hematopoietic cell transplantation with graft depleted of TCRalphabeta T cells and CD19 B cells. TCRalphabeta/CD19-depleted allogeneic hematopoietic cell grafts were given to the transplant recipients, all of whom were children.

The sample was PBMCs, mostly from graft donor cells, taken 60 days after TCRalphabeta/CD19-depleted stem cell transplant. This clonotype was sampled from a female patient under 10 years old who had a stem cell transplant for Fanconi anemia, so the T cells may come from the graft donor. The rearranged chain carries TRBV2 and TRBJ2-7; a tentative D call is TRBD2 (5 bases match). This receptor carries the CDR3 CASTPMPGDYEQYF. Read as DNA, the sequence is TGTGCCAGCACCCCAATGCCCGGGGACTACGAGCAGTACTTC. When the CDR3 is completed using the reference TRBV2 and TRBJ2-7 genes on either side, the full variable domain is EPEVTQTPSHQVTQMGQEVILRCVPISNHLYFYWYRQILGQKVEFLVSFYNNEISEKSEIFDDQFSVERPDGSNFTLKIRSTKLEDSAMYFCASTPMPGDYEQYFGPGTRLTVT.